This T cell receptor (beta chain) was sequenced in a study of tumor and adjacent non-tumor tissue in lung cancer. Across the whole study: Around 4.5 million productive TCRbeta reads were obtained per sample on average.

With respect to this clonotype: No antigen is known for it. Relative to the germline gene, one junction end is altered; a read error may explain this.

RNA was extracted from bulk tissue without any cell sorting. This non-tumor lung sample came from over 3 cm beyond the tumor edge. Study conclusions and caveats: Significantly higher TCR diversity was found in tumor than normal lung. Patients with more diverse tumor TCRs had worse survival. Top 100 clones took a larger repertoire share in normal lung.

The library came from three nested PCR rounds adapted from ARM-PCR protocols. TCRdb ran MiXCR on the multiplex PCR reads and lists one entry per CDR3 protein. The sample contains over 100,000 distinct CDR3 sequences, about 65% of which appear only once. Germline CDR1 reads SGHNT; CDR2 reads YENEEA. CDR3 length: 16 residues. Sequencing was done on a sample of distant non-tumor lung tissue. This chain connects TRBV11-3 to TRBJ2-3; 7 bases are a match to TRBD1. The sequence was collected from a man in his fifties or sixties with non-small cell lung cancer. The CDR3, as DNA: TGTGCCAGTAGCATAAACGACAGGGTAGGCACAGATAAGCAGTATTTT. Its translation is CASSINDRVGTDKQYF.